This T cell receptor (beta chain) is from a study of blood T cell repertoires in COVID-19. About the study: T cells, B-cell-depleted T cells, or PBMCs supplied cDNA or gDNA.

V shed 4 bases and J 5 bases; nucleotides not matched to a gene: 5. Germline V gives CDR1 LGHDT, CDR2 YNNKEL (reference sequence). This CDR3 region has 13 residues. The protocol was immunoSEQ multiplex PCR, while the TCRdb copy is restricted to in-frame clones and leaves out a portion. The table includes more than 300,000 clones, roughly 88% detected once. The sequence came from a woman between 45 and 65 years old with acute or convalescent COVID-19. Sequenced input: peripheral blood. The V gene is TRBV3-1 (or the pseudogene TRBV3-2), the J gene TRBJ2-7; 7 positions match TRBD2. CDR3 nucleotides: TGTGCCAGCAGCCCATGGGGGGGGAACGAGCAGTACTTC. Protein: CASSPWGGNEQYF.